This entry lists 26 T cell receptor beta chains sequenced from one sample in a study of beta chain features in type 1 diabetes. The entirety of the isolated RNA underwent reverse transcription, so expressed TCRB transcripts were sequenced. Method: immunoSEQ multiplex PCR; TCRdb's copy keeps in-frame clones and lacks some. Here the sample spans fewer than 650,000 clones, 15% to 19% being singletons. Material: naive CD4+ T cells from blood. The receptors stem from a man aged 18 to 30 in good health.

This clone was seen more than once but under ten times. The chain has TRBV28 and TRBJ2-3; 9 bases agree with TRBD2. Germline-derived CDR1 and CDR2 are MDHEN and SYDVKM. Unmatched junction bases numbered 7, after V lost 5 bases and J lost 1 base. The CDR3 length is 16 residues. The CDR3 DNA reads TGTGCCAGCAGTCCGTTTAGCGGGAGACGCACAGATACGCAGTATTTT. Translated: CASSPFSGRRTDTQYF.

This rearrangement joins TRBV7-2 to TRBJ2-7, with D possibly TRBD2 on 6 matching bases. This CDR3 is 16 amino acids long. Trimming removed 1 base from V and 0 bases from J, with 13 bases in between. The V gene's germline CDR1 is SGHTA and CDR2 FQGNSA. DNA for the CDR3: TGTGCCAGCAGCTTAGGGAGGGGCTTTAGCTCCTACGAGCAGTACTTC. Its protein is CASSLGRGFSSYEQYF. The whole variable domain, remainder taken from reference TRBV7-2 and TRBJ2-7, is GAGVSQSPSNKVTEKGKDVELRCDPISGHTALYWYRQSLGQGLEFLIYFQGNSAPDKSGLPSDRFSAERTGGSVSTLTIQRTQQEDSAVYLCASSLGRGFSSYEQYFGPGTRLTVT.

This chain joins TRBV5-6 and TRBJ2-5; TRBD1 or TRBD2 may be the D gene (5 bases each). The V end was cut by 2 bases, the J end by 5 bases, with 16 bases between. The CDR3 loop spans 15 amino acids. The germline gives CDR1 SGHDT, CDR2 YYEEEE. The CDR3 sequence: CASSLVGTGEETQYF. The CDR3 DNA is TGTGCCAGCAGCTTAGTCGGGACGGGTGAGGAGACCCAGTACTTC.

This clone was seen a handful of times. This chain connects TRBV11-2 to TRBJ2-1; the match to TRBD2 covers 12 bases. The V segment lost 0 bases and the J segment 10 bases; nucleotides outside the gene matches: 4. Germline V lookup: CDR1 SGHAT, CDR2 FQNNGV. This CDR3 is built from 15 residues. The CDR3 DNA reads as TGTGCCAGCAGCTTAGAGACTAGCGGGAGCGTCGAGCAGTTCTTC. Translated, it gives CASSLETSGSVEQFF.

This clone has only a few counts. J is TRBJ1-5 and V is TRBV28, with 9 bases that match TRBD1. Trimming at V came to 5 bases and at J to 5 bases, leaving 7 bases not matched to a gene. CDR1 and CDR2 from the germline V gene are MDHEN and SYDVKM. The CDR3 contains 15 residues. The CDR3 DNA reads TGTGCCAGCAGTCACCGGGACAGGGCGTATCAGCCCCAGCATTTT. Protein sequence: CASSHRDRAYQPQHF.

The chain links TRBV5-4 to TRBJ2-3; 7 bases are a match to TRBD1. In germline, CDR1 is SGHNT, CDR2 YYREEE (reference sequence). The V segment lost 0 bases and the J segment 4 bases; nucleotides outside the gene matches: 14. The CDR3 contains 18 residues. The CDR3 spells CASSLEQGSGFSPDTQYF. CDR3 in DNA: TGTGCCAGCAGCTTGGAACAGGGGAGTGGTTTTTCACCAGATACGCAGTATTTT.

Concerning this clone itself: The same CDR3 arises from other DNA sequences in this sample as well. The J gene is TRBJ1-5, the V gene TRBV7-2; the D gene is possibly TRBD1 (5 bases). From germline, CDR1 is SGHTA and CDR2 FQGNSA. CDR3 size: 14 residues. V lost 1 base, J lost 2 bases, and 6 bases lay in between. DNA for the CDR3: TGTGCCAGCAGCTTAGGGGGGGGCAATCAGCCCCAGCATTTT. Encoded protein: CASSLGGGNQPQHF.

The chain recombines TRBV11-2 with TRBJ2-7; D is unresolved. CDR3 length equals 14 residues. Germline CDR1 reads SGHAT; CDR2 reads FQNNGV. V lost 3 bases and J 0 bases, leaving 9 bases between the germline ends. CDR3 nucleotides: TGTGCCAGCAGCTTTTCGGCGGACTCCTACGAGCAGTACTTC. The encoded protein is CASSFSADSYEQYF. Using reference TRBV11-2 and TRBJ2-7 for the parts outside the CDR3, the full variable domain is EAGVAQSPRYKIIEKRQSVAFWCNPISGHATLYWYQQILGQGPKLLIQFQNNGVVDDSQLPKDRFSAERLKGVDSTLKIQPAKLEDSAVYLCASSFSADSYEQYFGPGTRLTVT.

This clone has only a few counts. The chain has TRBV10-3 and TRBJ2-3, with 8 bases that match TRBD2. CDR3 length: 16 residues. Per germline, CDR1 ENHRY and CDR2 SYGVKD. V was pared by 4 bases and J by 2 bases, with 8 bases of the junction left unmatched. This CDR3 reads CAISARRGAPTDTQYF. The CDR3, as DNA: TGTGCCATCAGTGCTAGGCGGGGGGCCCCCACAGATACGCAGTATTTT.

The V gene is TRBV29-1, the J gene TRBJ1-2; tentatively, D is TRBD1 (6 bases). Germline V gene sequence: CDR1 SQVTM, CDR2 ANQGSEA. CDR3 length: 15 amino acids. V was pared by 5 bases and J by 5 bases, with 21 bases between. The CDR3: CSVNRITGIGYGYTF. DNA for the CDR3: TGCAGCGTTAATCGAATCACAGGGATCGGGTATGGCTACACCTTC.

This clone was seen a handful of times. The CDR3 coding sequence is TGTGCCAGCAGCTTAGGGGTCGACAATGAGCAGTTCTTC. It codes for CASSLGVDNEQFF. The J gene is TRBJ2-1, the V gene TRBV11-3; D gene unclear. The CDR3 totals 13 residues. Germline V CDR1 and CDR2: SGHNT, YENEEA. Trimming cost V 1 base and J 5 bases, with 6 bases left between them. The complete variable domain, with remaining parts taken from reference TRBV11-3 and TRBJ2-1, reads EAGVVQSPRYKIIEKKQPVAFWCNPISGHNTLYWYLQNLGQGPELLIRYENEEAVDDSQLPKDRFSAERLKGVDSTLKIQPAELGDSAVYLCASSLGVDNEQFFGPGTRLTVL.

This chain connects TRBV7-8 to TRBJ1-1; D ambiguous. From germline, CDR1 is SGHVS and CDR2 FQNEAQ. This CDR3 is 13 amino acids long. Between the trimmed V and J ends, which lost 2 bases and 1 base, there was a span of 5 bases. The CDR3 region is CASSLRWNTEAFF. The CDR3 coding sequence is TGTGCCAGCAGCTTAAGGTGGAACACTGAAGCTTTCTTT.

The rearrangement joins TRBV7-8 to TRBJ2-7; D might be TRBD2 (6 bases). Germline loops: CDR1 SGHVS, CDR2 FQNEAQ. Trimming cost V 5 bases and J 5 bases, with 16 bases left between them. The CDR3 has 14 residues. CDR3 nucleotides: TGTGCCAGCAGCCTGACTAGGATCTTCAACGAGCAGTACTTC. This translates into CASSLTRIFNEQYF.

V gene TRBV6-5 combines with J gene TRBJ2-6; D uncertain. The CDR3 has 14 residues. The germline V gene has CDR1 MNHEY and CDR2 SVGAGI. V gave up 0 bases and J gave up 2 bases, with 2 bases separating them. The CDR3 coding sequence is TGTGCCAGCAGTTACTCACCTGGGGCCAACGTCCTGACTTTC. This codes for CASSYSPGANVLTF.

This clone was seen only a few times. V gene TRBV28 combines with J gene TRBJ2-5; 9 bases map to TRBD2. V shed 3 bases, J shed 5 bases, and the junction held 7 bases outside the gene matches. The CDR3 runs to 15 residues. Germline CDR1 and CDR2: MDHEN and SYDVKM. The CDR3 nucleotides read TGTGCCAGCAGTTTCCGGCGGGGGGGCGTGGAGACCCAGTACTTC. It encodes CASSFRRGGVETQYF.

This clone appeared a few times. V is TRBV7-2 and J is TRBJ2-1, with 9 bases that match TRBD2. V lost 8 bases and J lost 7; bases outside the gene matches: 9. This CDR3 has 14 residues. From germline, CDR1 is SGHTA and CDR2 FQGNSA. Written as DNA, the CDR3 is TGTGCCAGCGCCCCGGCGGGGGGGCGGAATGAGCAGTTCTTC. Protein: CASAPAGGRNEQFF. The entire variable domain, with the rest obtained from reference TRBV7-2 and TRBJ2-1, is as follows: GAGVSQSPSNKVTEKGKDVELRCDPISGHTALYWYRQSLGQGLEFLIYFQGNSAPDKSGLPSDRFSAERTGGSVSTLTIQRTQQEDSAVYLCASAPAGGRNEQFFGPGTRLTVL.

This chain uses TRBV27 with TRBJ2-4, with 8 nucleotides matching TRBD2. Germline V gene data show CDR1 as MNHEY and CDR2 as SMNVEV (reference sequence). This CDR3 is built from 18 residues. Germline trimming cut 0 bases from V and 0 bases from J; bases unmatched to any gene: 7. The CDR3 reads CASSLSRTSGLAKNIQYF. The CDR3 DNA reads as TGTGCCAGCAGTTTATCCCGAACTAGCGGATTAGCCAAAAACATTCAGTACTTC.

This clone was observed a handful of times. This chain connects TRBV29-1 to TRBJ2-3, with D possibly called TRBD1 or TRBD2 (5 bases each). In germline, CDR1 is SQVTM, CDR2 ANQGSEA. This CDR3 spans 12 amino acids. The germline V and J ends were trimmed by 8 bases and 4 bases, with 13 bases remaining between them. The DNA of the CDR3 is TGCAGCTGCCTTTTGGGGGCAGATACGCAGTATTTT. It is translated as CSCLLGADTQYF.

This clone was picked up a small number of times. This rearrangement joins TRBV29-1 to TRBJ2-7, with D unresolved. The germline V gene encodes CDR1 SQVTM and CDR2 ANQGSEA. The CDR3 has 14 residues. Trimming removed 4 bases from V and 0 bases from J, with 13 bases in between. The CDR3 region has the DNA TGCAGCGTTGGGCACCTGATTGGCTCCTACGAGCAGTACTTC. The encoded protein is CSVGHLIGSYEQYF.

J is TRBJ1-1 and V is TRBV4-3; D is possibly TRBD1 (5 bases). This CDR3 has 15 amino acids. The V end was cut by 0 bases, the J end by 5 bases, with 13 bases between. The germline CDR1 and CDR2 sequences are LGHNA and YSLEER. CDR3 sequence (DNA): TGCGCCAGCAGCCAAGATAGGCGACAGAGAACTGAAGCTTTCTTT. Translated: CASSQDRRQRTEAFF.

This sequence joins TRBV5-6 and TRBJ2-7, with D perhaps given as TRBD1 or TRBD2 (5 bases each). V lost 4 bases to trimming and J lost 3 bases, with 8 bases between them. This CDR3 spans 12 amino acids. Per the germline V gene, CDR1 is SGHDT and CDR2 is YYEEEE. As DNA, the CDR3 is TGTGCCAGCAGCAGAGGGGTCTACGAGCAGTACTTC. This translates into CASSRGVYEQYF.

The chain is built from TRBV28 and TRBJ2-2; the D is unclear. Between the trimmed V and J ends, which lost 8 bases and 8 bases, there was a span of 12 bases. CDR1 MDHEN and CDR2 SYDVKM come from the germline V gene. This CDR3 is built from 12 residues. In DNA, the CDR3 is TGTGCCAGCCGCCTTCTGAGAGGGGAGCTGTTTTTT. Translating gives CASRLLRGELFF.

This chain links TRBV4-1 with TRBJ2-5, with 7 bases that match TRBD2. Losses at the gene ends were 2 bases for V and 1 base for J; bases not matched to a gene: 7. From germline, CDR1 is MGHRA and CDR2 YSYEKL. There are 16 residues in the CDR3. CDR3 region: CASSQPGTKSQETQYF. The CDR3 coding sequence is TGCGCCAGCAGCCAACCCGGGACTAAGAGCCAAGAGACCCAGTACTTC.

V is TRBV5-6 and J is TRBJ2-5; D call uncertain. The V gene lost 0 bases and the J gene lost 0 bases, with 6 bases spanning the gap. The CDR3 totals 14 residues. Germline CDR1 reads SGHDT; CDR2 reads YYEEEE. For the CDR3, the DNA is TGTGCCAGCAGCTTGGCCGGAAACCAAGAGACCCAGTACTTC. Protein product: CASSLAGNQETQYF.

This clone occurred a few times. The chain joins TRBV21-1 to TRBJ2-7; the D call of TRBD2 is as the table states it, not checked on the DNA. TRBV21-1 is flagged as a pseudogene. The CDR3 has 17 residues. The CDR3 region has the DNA TGTGCCAGCAGCAAAGAAAGGTGGTATCGGGGTACCTACGAGCAGTACTTC. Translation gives CASSKERWYRGTYEQYF.

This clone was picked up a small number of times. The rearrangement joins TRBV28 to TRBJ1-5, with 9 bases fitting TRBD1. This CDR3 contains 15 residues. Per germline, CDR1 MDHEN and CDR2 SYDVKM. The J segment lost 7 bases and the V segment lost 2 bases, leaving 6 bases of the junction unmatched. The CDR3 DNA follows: TGTGCCAGCAGTTTAGGGCGACAGGGGGAACAGCCCCAGCATTTT. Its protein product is CASSLGRQGEQPQHF.